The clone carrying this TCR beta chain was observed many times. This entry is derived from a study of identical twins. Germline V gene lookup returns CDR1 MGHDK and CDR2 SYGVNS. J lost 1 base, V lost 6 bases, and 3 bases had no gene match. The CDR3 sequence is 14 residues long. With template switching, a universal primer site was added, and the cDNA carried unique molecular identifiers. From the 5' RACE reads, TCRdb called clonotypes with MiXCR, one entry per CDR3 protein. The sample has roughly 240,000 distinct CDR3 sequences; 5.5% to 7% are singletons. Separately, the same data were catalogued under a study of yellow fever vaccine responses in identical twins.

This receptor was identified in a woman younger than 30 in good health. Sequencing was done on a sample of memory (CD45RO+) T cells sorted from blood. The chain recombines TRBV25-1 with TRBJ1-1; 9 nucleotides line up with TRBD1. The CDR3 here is CASREQGANTEAFF. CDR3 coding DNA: TGTGCCAGCAGAGAACAGGGGGCGAACACTGAAGCTTTCTTT.